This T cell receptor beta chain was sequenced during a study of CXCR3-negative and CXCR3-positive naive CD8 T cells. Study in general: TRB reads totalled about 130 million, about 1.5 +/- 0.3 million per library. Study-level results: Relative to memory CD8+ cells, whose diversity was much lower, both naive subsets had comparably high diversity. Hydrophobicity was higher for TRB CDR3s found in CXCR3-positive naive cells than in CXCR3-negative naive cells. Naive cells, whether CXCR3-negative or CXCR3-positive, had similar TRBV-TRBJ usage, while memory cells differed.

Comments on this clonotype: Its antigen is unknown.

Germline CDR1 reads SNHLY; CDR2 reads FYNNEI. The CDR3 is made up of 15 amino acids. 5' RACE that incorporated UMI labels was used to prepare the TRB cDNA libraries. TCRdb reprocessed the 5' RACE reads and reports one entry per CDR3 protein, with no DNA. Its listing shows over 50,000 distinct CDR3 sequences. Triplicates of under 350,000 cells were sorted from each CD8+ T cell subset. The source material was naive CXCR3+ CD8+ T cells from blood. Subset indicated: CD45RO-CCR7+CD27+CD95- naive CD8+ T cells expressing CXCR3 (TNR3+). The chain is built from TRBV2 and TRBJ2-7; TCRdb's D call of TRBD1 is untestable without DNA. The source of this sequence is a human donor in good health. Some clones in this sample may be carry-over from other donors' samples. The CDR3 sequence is CASRGAQGVAYEQYF. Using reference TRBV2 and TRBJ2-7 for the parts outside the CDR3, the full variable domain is EPEVTQTPSHQVTQMGQEVILRCVPISNHLYFYWYRQILGQKVEFLVSFYNNEISEKSEIFDDQFSVERPDGSNFTLKIRSTKLEDSAMYFCASRGAQGVAYEQYFGPGTRLTVT.